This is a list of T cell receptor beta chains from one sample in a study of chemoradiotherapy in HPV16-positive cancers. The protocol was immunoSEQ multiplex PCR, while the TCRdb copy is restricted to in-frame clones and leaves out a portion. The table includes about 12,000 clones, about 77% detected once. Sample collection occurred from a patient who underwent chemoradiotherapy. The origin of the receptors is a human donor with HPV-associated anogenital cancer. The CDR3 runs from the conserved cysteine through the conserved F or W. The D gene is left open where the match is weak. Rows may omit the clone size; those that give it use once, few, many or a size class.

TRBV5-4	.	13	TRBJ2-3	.	TGTGCCAGCAGCCTCGACAGAACAGATACGCAGTATTTT	CASSLDRTDTQYF
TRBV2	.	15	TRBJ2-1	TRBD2	TGTGCCAGCAGTCCCTCGCGGGGGTTCTACAATGAGCAGTTCTTC	CASSPSRGFYNEQFF
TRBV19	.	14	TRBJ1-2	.	TGTGCCAGTAGTATTCAGGGCCTGAACTATGGCTACACCTTC	CASSIQGLNYGYTF
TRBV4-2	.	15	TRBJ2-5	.	TGTGCCAGCAGTCGTAGCGAGGGCCTCCAAGAGACCCAGTACTTC	CASSRSEGLQETQYF
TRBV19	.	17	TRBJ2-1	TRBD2	TGTGCCAGTAGTATAACTAGCGGGGGGACGTCTTACAATGAGCAGTTCTTC	CASSITSGGTSYNEQFF
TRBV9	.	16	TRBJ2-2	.	TGTGCCAGCAGCGTAGTTTCGGACTCTAACACCGGGGAGCTGTTTTTT	CASSVVSDSNTGELFF
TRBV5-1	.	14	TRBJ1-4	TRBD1	TGCGCCAGCAGTTCTGACAGGGTCGGTGAAAAACTGTTTTTT	CASSSDRVGEKLFF
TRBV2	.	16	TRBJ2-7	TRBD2	TGTGCCAGCAGTGAAAAAGTAGCGGGGGATCGTCGAGAGCAGTACTTC	CASSEKVAGDRREQYF
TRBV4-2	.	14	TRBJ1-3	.	TGTGCCAGCAGCCAAGTCGGACAGGGAAACACCATATATTTT	CASSQVGQGNTIYF
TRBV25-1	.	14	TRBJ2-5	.	TGTGCCAGCAGTGAGTCGGACATCCAAGAGACCCAGTACTTC	CASSESDIQETQYF
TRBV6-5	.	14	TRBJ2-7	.	TGTGCCAGCAGGATAATTTCGGGTCCTTACGAGCAGTACTTC	CASRIISGPYEQYF
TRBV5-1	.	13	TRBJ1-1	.	TGCGCCAGCAGCCAGAGGGGGTTCACTGAAGCTTTCTTT	CASSQRGFTEAFF
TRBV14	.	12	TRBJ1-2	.	TGTGCCAGCCAAGGATTGCCAGGAGGCTACACCTTC	CASQGLPGGYTF
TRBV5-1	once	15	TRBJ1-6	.	TGCGCCAGCAGTCGATTTTGGGGGGCCGGATCACCCCTCCACTTT	CASSRFWGAGSPLHF
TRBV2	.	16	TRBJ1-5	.	TGTGCCAGCAGTGTGACGACGGGGTATAGCAATCAGCCCCAGCATTTT	CASSVTTGYSNQPQHF
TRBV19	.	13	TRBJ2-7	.	TGTGCCAGTAGTACCCTCACAGGTTACGAGCAGTACTTC	CASSTLTGYEQYF
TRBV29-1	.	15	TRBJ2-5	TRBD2	TGCAGCGTCGAGGGACTAGCGGGGGGGCCGGAGACCCAGTACTTC	CSVEGLAGGPETQYF
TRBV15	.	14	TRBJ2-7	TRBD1	TGTGCCACCACTAATGGACAGGGGTCGCACGAGCAGTACTTC	CATTNGQGSHEQYF
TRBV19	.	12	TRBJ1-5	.	TGTGCCAGTAAGGGACGGGATCAGCCCCAGCATTTT	CASKGRDQPQHF
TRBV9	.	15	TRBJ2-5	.	TGTGCCAGCAGCCGTACACAGCGTCGGCAAGAGACCCAGTACTTC	CASSRTQRRQETQYF
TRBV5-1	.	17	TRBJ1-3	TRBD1	TGCGCCAGCAGCTTGGGGACAGGGGGCAATTCTGGAAACACCATATATTTT	CASSLGTGGNSGNTIYF
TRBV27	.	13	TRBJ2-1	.	TGTGCCAGCAGTTTTACTAACTACAATGAGCAGTTCTTC	CASSFTNYNEQFF
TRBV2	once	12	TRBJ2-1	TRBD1	TGTGCCAGCAAAGACAGGGGCGATGAGCAGTTCTTC	CASKDRGDEQFF
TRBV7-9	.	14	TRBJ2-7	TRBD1	TGTGCCAGCAGCTTAGAAAGGACAGGGCACGAGCAGTACTTC	CASSLERTGHEQYF
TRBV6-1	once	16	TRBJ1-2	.	TGTGCCAGCAGTGACCTCCCCAGGTTCGGAAACTATGGCTACACCTTC	CASSDLPRFGNYGYTF
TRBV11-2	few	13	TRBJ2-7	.	TGTGCCAGCAGCTTAGTCCTAGTTCGCGAGCAGTACTTC	CASSLVLVREQYF
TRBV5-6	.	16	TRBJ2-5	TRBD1	TGTGCCAGCAGCTTACAGGGGAGCGTGAGTCAAGAGACCCAGTACTTC	CASSLQGSVSQETQYF
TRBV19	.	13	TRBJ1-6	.	TGTGCCAGTAGTAGGGACCTATATTCACCCCTCCACTTT	CASSRDLYSPLHF
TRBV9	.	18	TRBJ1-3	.	TGTGCCAGCAGCGTAAAAAAAGGACTTCCGAGCTCTGGAAACACCATATATTTT	CASSVKKGLPSSGNTIYF
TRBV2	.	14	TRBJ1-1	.	TGTGCCAGCAGTGAGGTCAGGGGTAGGGCTGAAGCTTTCTTT	CASSEVRGRAEAFF
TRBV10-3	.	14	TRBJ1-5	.	TGTGCCATCAGTGATGTCGGGGAGAATCAGCCCCAGCATTTT	CAISDVGENQPQHF
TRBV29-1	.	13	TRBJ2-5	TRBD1	TGCAGCGCCGACAGGGGGGGCAGAGAGACCCAGTACTTC	CSADRGGRETQYF
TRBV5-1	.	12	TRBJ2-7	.	TGCGCCAGCAGCTCCCAGGGAAGCGAGCAGTACTTC	CASSSQGSEQYF
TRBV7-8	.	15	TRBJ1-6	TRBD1	TGTGCCAGCAGCTTAGGACAGGGGTACGGATCACCCCTCCACTTT	CASSLGQGYGSPLHF
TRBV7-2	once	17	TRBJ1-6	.	TGTGCCAGCAGCTTAGAGCTGGGTGTCTCCTATAATTCACCCCTCCACTTT	CASSLELGVSYNSPLHF
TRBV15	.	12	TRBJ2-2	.	TGTGCCACCGGGTCTCTCTCCGGGGAGCTGTTTTTT	CATGSLSGELFF